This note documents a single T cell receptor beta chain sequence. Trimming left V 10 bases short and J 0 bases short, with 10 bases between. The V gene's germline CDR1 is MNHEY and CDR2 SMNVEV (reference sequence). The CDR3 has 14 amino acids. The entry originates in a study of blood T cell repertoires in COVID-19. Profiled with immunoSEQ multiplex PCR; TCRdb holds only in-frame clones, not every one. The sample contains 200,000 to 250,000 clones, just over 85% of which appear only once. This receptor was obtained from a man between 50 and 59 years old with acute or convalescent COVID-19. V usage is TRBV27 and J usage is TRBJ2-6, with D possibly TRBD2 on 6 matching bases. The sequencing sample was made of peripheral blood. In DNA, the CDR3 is TGTGCCACCGGGCGGGGCTCTGGGGCCAACGTCCTGACTTTC. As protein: CATGRGSGANVLTF.